The 16 T cell receptor beta chains listed next were all sequenced from one sample in a study of cytomegalovirus exposure and HLA in healthy donors. This PCR relied on a set of 60 Vbeta primers and 13 Jbeta primers. Sequencing was performed with immunoSEQ multiplex PCR; in TCRdb, only in-frame clones are kept and a portion is missing. The sample lists 150,000 to 200,000 clones; around 78% were seen once. Sequenced input: PBMCs. Source of these receptors: a man aged 30 to 39 in good health and CMV-seronegative.

The chain carries TRBV10-1 and TRBJ2-7, with TRBD2 matching over 11 bases. This CDR3 is built from 14 residues. CDR1 is WNHNN and CDR2 is SYGVQD in the germline V gene (reference sequence). V lost 8 bases, J lost 4 bases, and 7 bases stayed unmatched. The CDR3 nucleotides read TGCGCCAGCGGAGGGACTAGCGGAGTTTACGAGCAGTACTTC. Translation: CASGGTSGVYEQYF.

The sample holds one count of this clone. The chain is built from TRBV5-4 and TRBJ2-7; 14 nucleotides match TRBD2. CDR3 size: 16 residues. V gave up 2 bases and J gave up 6 bases; unmatched junction bases: 7. Germline lookup yields CDR1 SGHNT and CDR2 YYREEE (reference sequence). The CDR3 DNA is TGTGCCAGCAGCTTCGGACTAGCGGGAGGAGGGGCCGAGCAGTACTTC. It codes for CASSFGLAGGGAEQYF.

J is TRBJ1-4 and V is TRBV15; 7 bases fit TRBD1. The J segment lost 4 bases and the V segment lost 3 bases, leaving 5 bases of the junction unmatched. Germline V gene lookup returns CDR1 LNHNV and CDR2 YYDKDF (reference sequence). The CDR3 extends over 15 amino acids. The CDR3 is CATSSGDSLNEKLFF. CDR3 coding DNA: TGTGCCACCAGCAGTGGGGACAGCCTTAATGAAAAACTGTTTTTT.

This chain connects TRBV7-2 to TRBJ2-7; D gene uncertain. Trimming took 5 bases from V and 3 from J, leaving 17 bases between them. The germline gives CDR1 SGHTA, CDR2 FQGNSA. The CDR3 loop spans 15 amino acids. Here the CDR3 reads CASSLKKDTIYEQYF. The DNA of the CDR3 is TGTGCCAGCAGCCTTAAGAAAGACACCATCTACGAGCAGTACTTC.

There are a few counts of this clone. This chain links TRBV7-3 with TRBJ2-7; 8 nucleotides align to TRBD1. CDR3 length: 13 residues. Germline CDR1 is SGHTA and CDR2 is FQGTGA. With V trimmed by 5 bases and J by 6 bases, 6 bases remained unmatched. The CDR3: CASSTTTGGEQYF. The CDR3 DNA reads as TGTGCCAGCAGCACCACAACAGGGGGCGAGCAGTACTTC.

The CDR3 DNA reads TGTGCCAGCAGCCCCGGGAGGGGGGGACTAGCTGGTAATGAGCAGTTCTTC. This translates into CASSPGRGGLAGNEQFF. This sequence joins TRBV11-1 and TRBJ2-1, with 9 bases matching TRBD2. Germline values: CDR1 SGHAT, CDR2 FQDESV (reference sequence). Losses at the gene ends were 5 bases for V and 7 bases for J; bases not matched to a gene: 15. This CDR3 has 17 residues.

The table lists this clone with a count of one. The V and J genes are TRBV27 and TRBJ1-5, with 12 bases that match TRBD1. The ends lost 5 bases at V and 6 bases at J; junction bases unmatched: 5. Germline V lookup: CDR1 MNHEY, CDR2 SMNVEV (reference sequence). This CDR3 region has 15 residues. The CDR3 is CASSGTGGFGQPQHF. The CDR3 bases are TGTGCCAGCAGTGGGACAGGGGGCTTCGGTCAGCCCCAGCATTTT.

The chain carries TRBV27 and TRBJ1-1; maybe TRBD1 (6 bases). Germline lookup yields CDR1 MNHEY and CDR2 SMNVEV (reference sequence). Trimming shortened V by 11 bases and J by 7 bases, and 26 bases separated the two germline ends. The length of the CDR3 is 15 residues. CDR3 loop: CASCGQSFPRGEAFF. In nucleotides, the CDR3 is TGTGCCTCCTGTGGACAGTCCTTCCCAAGGGGTGAAGCTTTCTTT.

The V and J genes are TRBV13 and TRBJ1-6, with D possibly being TRBD1 (5 bases). Germline V gives CDR1 PRHDT, CDR2 FYEKMQ (reference sequence). Between the trimmed V and J ends, which lost 1 base and 1 base, there was a span of 8 bases. CDR3 length: 16 amino acids. CDR3 sequence: CASSLVRGSYNSPLHF. CDR3 nucleotides: TGTGCCAGCAGCTTAGTCCGGGGGTCCTATAATTCACCCCTCCACTTT.

The V call is TRBV19, the J call TRBJ1-4; TRBD1 agrees at 8 bases. V shed 8 bases and J 4 bases; nucleotides not matched to a gene: 12. The CDR3 is 16 residues long. Germline V gene data show CDR1 as LNHDA and CDR2 as SQIVND (reference sequence). The CDR3 loop reads CASSRGQGAINEKLFF. Written as DNA, the CDR3 is TGTGCCAGTTCTCGGGGGCAGGGGGCAATTAATGAAAAACTGTTTTTT.

This rearrangement joins TRBV4-1 to TRBJ2-5, with a possible D match to TRBD2 (5 bases). CDR1 is MGHRA, CDR2 YSYEKL, per germline. The CDR3 sequence is 13 residues long. V shed 4 bases and J shed 5 bases, with 11 bases lying between them. CDR3 residues: CASSPGLLETQYF. CDR3 in DNA: TGCGCCAGCAGCCCCGGACTCTTGGAGACCCAGTACTTC.

This clone has a single count. The chain is built from TRBV10-3 and TRBJ1-4; tentatively, D is TRBD1 (5 bases). Germline V gene lookup returns CDR1 ENHRY and CDR2 SYGVKD. CDR3 length equals 16 residues. Between the trimmed V and J ends, which lost 0 bases and 6 bases, there was a span of 14 bases. This chain's CDR3 is CAISESPEGGDEKLFF. The CDR3 bases are TGTGCCATCAGTGAGTCGCCGGAGGGAGGGGATGAAAAACTGTTTTTT.

This clone turned up a few times. The chain couples TRBV5-6 to TRBJ1-5; no reliable D call. With 2 bases removed from V and 5 bases from J, the gap between germline ends came to 11 bases. Looked up from germline, CDR1 is SGHDT and CDR2 is YYEEEE. The length of the CDR3 is 14 residues. The CDR3 DNA follows: TGTGCCAGCAGCTTAGGAGGTCTTTATCAGCCCCAGCATTTT. It codes for CASSLGGLYQPQHF.

The gene calls are TRBV5-5 and TRBJ2-1, with 13 bases lining up with TRBD2. The V and J ends lost 4 bases and 4 bases, in that order; junction bases with no gene match: 8. CDR3 length: 17 amino acids. Germline assignment: CDR1 SGHKS and CDR2 YYEKEE (reference sequence). In DNA, the CDR3 is TGTGCCAGCAGCCCTATGGGGACTAGCGGGGTTTACAATGAGCAGTTCTTC. It encodes CASSPMGTSGVYNEQFF.

V is TRBV10-3 and J is TRBJ2-3, with 8 bases lining up with TRBD2. After removal of 3 bases from V and 11 bases from J, the junction contained 4 bases not matched to a gene. CDR3 length: 12 residues. The germline gives CDR1 ENHRY, CDR2 SYGVKD. CDR3 sequence: CAISDVAGLQYF. The CDR3 region has the DNA TGTGCCATCAGTGACGTAGCGGGATTGCAGTATTTT.

This clone has a handful of counts. The chain combines TRBV5-1 with TRBJ1-4, with 7 nucleotides matching TRBD1. The CDR3 has 14 residues. The germline V gene has CDR1 SGHRS and CDR2 YFSETQ. J lost 6 bases, V lost 3 bases, and 5 bases had no gene match. The CDR3 sequence is CASSSTGPHEKLFF. For the CDR3, the DNA is TGCGCCAGCAGCTCGACAGGGCCCCATGAAAAACTGTTTTTT.